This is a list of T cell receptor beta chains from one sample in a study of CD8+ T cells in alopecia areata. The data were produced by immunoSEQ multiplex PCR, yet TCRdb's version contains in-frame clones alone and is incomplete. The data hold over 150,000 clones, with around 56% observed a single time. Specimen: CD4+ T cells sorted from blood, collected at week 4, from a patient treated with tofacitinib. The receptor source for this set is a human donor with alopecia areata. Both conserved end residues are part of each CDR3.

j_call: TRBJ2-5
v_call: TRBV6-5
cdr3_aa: CASRQDQQETQYF

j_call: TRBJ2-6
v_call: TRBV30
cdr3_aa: CAGTGTVPISGNVLTF

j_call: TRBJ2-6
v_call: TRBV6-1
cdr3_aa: CASSEGRPGANVLTF

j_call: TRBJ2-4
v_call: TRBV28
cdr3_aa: CASSFGRGPPLLAKNIQYF

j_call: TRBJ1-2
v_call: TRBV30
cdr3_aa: CAWNGLGGYTF

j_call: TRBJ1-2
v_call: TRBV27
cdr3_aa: CATRPGGAYGYTF

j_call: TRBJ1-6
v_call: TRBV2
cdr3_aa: CASARQGNSPLHF

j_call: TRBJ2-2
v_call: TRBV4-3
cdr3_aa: CASSPRPLGENTGELFF

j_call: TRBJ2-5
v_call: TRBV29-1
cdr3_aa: CSVDWGETQYF

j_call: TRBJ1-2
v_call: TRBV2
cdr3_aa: CASRGTSYGYTF

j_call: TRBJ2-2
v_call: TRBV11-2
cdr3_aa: CASRGGTGWNTGELFF

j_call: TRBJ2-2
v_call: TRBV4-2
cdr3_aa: CASSQAGVSSGELFF

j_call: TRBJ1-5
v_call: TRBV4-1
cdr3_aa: CASSREPLTGGVFINQPQHF

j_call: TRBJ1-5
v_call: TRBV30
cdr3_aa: CAWSEGRINQPQHF

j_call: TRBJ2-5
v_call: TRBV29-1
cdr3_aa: CSAWGAGETQYF

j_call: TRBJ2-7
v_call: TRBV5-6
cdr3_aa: CASSRQGTYEQYF

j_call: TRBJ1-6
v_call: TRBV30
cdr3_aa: CAWSGGDSPLHF